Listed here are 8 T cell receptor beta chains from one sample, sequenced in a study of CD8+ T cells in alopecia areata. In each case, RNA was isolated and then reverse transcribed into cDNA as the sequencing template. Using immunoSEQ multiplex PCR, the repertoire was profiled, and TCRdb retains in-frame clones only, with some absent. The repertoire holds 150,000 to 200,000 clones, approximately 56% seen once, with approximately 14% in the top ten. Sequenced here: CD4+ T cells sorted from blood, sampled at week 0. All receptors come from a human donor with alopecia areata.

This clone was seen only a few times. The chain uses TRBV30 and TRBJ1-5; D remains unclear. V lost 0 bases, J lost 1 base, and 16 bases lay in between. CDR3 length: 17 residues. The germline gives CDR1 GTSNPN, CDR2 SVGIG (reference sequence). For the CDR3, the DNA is TGTGCCTGGAGTGTAAATTTTGGACTCCTGAGCAATCAGCCCCAGCATTTT. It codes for CAWSVNFGLLSNQPQHF.

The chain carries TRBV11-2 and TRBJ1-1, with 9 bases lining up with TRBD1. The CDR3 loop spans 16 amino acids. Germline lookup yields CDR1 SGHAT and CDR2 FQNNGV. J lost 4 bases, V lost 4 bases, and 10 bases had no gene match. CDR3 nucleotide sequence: TGTGCCAGCAGCTCCGGACAGGGGAAAAGATTCACTGAAGCTTTCTTT. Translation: CASSSGQGKRFTEAFF.

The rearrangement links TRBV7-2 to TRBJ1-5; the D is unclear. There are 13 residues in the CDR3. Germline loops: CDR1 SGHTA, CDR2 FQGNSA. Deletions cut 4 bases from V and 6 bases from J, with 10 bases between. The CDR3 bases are TGTGCCAGCAGCTCTAAAGTGGCTCAGCCCCAGCATTTT. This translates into CASSSKVAQPQHF.

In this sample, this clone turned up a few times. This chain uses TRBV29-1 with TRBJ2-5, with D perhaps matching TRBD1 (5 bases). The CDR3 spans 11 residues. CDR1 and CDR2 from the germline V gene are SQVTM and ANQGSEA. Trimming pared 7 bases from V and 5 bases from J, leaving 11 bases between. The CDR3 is CSADKGETQYF. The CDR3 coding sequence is TGCAGCGCGGACAAAGGGGAGACCCAGTACTTC.

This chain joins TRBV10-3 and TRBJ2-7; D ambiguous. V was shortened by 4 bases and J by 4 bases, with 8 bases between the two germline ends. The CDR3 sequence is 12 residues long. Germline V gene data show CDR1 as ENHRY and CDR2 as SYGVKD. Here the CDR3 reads CAISAAEYEQYF. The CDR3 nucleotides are TGTGCCATCAGTGCCGCCGAGTACGAGCAGTACTTC.

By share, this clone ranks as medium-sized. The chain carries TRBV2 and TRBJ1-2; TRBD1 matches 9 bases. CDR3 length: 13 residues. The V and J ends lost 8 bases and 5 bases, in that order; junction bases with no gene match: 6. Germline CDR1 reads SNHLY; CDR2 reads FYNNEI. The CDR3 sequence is CASSGTGTYGYTF. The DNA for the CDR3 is TGTGCCAGCTCGGGGACAGGGACTTATGGCTACACCTTC.

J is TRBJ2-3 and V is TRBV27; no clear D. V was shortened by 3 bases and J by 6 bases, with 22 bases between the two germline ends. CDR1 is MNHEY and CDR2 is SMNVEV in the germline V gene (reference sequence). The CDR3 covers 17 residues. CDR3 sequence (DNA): TGTGCCAGCAGTTTTATTGACCCTAAGGCGAAGCAGGATACGCAGTATTTT. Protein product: CASSFIDPKAKQDTQYF.

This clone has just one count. This CDR3 reads CSVGVHSNTEAFF. As DNA, the CDR3 is TGCAGCGTTGGGGTACACTCGAACACTGAAGCTTTCTTT. The V and J genes are TRBV29-1 and TRBJ1-1; D uncertain. This CDR3 has 13 residues. CDR1 and CDR2 (germline): SQVTM, ANQGSEA. V dropped 4 bases and J dropped 1 base, with 10 bases sitting between them.